The entry that follows covers one T cell receptor beta chain sequence. This clonotype was recorded a few times. The antigen it binds to is not known. The sample holds no much larger clone one base away, and base qualities are not on file. This sample was included in a study of regulatory T cells in long-lasting Graves disease (dated by TCRdb to 2020 to 2022). With regard to the full study: In the newly diagnosed Graves' disease group, patients had been taking antithyroid drugs for less than 3 months. Persistent Graves' disease patients were compared with newly diagnosed Graves' disease patients by peripheral blood TCR sequencing and RNA sequencing. The study took place in China and was registered as a clinical trial. TCR sequencing covered about 13 persistent and 20 newly diagnosed Graves' disease patients, about 35 samples in total. Points the paper makes about the study in general: The small sample size was acknowledged by the authors as a limitation that may reduce accuracy. Preferential use of TRBV28, TRBJ1-2 and TRBJ2-5 was observed in persistent disease, whereas TRBV20-1 and TRBJ2-1 were favored in newly diagnosed disease. Because the primary lesion, thyroid tissue, could not be accessed, the study looked at peripheral blood alone. Compared with newly diagnosed patients, persistent Graves' disease patients had lower TCR Shannon entropy and fewer highly expanded clones, which suggests clonal expansion. Persistent patients shared more public clonotypes among themselves (around 3,000) than newly diagnosed patients did (about 970). Only the TCR beta chain was sequenced and analyzed.

Library preparation was by multiplex PCR. Sequencing used an Illumina HiSeq 4000. To build TCR beta libraries, CDR3 regions were amplified by Arm-PCR using iRepertoire HTBI primers. Before sequencing, the PCR products underwent gel purification. The study's processing was this. Gene usage analysis of CDR3 amino acid clonotypes used the 55 to 65 TRBV and about 13 TRBJ segments found across samples. Filtered high-quality paired reads were merged into contigs using COPE and FqMerger. BLAST was used to align contigs to IMGT TRBV, TRBD and TRBJ reference genes, with CDR3 defined following IMGT. Highly expanded clones were defined as clonotypes with a frequency above 0.1%. Shannon entropy was used to measure repertoire diversity, and the Gini coefficient was used to measure V-J evenness. A clonotype found in more than one individual was treated as public. The public reads were quality trimmed at Q25 with fastp and then assembled into clones with MiXCR by TCRdb, keeping productive beta chains. Identical CDR3 protein sequences are pooled into one entry, listed with their most common genes and DNA. The V and J calls were determined by TCRdb, not by the authors. This sample lists about 350,000 distinct CDR3 sequences; about a sixth were detected once. Jointly, the top ten make up about 19% of the sample.

In light of the paper, this sample's time point label describes: newly diagnosed GD, antithyroid drugs for less than 3 months. For both TCR sequencing and RNA sequencing, RNA was extracted from PBMCs in TRIzol. The diagnosis of Graves' disease followed American Thyroid Association guidelines. Patients for the study were recruited at an endocrinology department in Xi'an, China. Each patient gave about 9.1 milliliters of peripheral blood, collected in an EDTA anticoagulant tube. Ficoll Paque Plus density gradient separation was used to isolate PBMCs, and no further T cell sorting was done. An Agilent 2100 Bioanalyzer and agarose gel were used to check RNA quality, and a NanoDrop 2000 was used to measure RNA concentration. V loses 1 base, J loses 3 bases, and the germline ends lie 25 bases apart. The germline V gene gives CDR1 as SGHAT and CDR2 as FQNNGV. Taken from cysteine to phenylalanine, the CDR3 has 19 residues. CDR3 DNA is the only sequence kept; it has 57 bases, read in frame from the first base.

Separately, the same data were catalogued under a study of T cells in Graves' hyperthyroidism and ophthalmopathy. The other study reports the following: Stable Graves' hyperthyroidism was defined as no progression to ophthalmopathy during 18 months of follow-up. The hyperthyroidism patients were between 18 and 65 years old and newly diagnosed, with a disease duration of less than 2 months. Any patient with an uncontrolled infection, another autoimmune disease, pregnancy or lactation was excluded. Diagnoses were based on clinical symptoms, serum thyroxine and TRAb, thyroid ultrasound and orbital computed tomography. A first-round RT-PCR of the TCR CDR3 used the HTBI primer set with the Qiagen OneStep RT-PCR kit. Most expanded thyroid clonotypes (frequency above 0.001) were also detected in blood, a finding suggesting that blood repertoires may reflect thyroid immune responses. A 13 V-J signature model separated ophthalmopathy from stable hyperthyroidism, with roughly 88% sensitivity and roughly 84% specificity in cross-validation and 80%/75% in testing. In validation, the model predicted progression to ophthalmopathy with roughly 66% sensitivity and 72.22% specificity, a median of 6.5 months before onset. A discovery cohort of about a hundred patients, approximately 45 with Graves' ophthalmopathy and 57 with stable Graves' hyperthyroidism, was used to find distinguishing TCR V-J signatures. Whether ophthalmopathy could be predicted prospectively was tested in an independent validation cohort made up of 18 hyperthyroidism patients plus 17 patients who later progressed to ophthalmopathy. For training and testing, the roughly 100 patients in the discovery cohort were randomly divided in a 7:3 ratio. In more than 5 Graves' hyperthyroidism patients, the study also compared T-cell repertoires from thyroid tissue with T-cell repertoires from blood. After blood sampling, hyperthyroidism patients were treated with methimazole at a starting dose of 30 mg daily, and ophthalmopathy patients were treated with high-dose intravenous methylprednisolone. A second multiplex PCR round built the libraries, followed by size selection and purification. Sequencing of the libraries was done on an Illumina HiSeq2000 using paired-end 100 bp reads. SOAPnuke was used to process the raw data, with reads discarded if the reads contained adapters or uncalled bases, had a mean Phred below 15, or lacked an exact constant-primer or identifier match. COPE v1.2.5 was used to merge high-quality paired reads, and clonotypes were defined as unique nucleotide sequences. Clonotypes were aligned to IMGT TRBV, TRBD and TRBJ reference segments using MiTCR v1.1. Only V-J combinations with frequency above 0.0001, covering approximately 99% of repertoires, were analysed. The TCS score was defined as F50 (clonal expansion) divided by E x V (chaos), with BLOSUM62-based TCRdist calculated between CDR3 peptides within each V-J. Welch's t-statistics and random forest reduced 450 to 600 V-J features to 10 to 15, which were used in a naive Bayes classifier (R e1071). Sample size was not statistically predetermined, and blinding of investigators to group allocation was not performed. TCR Vbeta CDR3 sequencing of 130 to 150 peripheral blood samples (under 45 ophthalmopathy, about 80 hyperthyroidism and approximately 17 progressor patients) is reported in the paper.

The sequencing here drew on peripheral blood mononuclear cells (PBMCs), taken at new diagnosis, from a patient treated with antithyroid drugs. In this chain, TRBV11-2 is recombined with TRBJ2-7; the D gene is possibly TRBD2, with 5 bases matching. The source is a woman aged 18-30 years with Graves disease. Donor details come from another sample of the same person, matched by shared clones. The CDR3 protein: CASSLGLLTPAGLNYEQYF. At the DNA level, the sequence is TGTGCCAGCAGCTTAGGACTACTTACCCCTGCGGGCTTGAACTACGAGCAGTACTTC.